This is a list of T cell receptor beta chains from one sample in a study of shared clonotypes between healthy human individuals. TCRdb's table, derived via immunoSEQ multiplex PCR, lists solely in-frame clones and lacks some. The sample lists about 520,000 clones; 70% to 80% were seen once. The sequencing sample was made of PBMCs. The receptors were gathered from a woman aged 40 to 55 in good health. Some clones in this sample may be carry-over from other donors' samples. The CDR3 runs from the conserved cysteine through the conserved F or W.

v_call,j_call,cdr3_aa
TRBV4-2,TRBJ1-1,CASSQDSGTEAFF
TRBV18,TRBJ2-7,CASSPAGQSYEQYF
TRBV6-5,TRBJ2-7,CASRPPGLAGAEQYF
TRBV5-4,TRBJ2-7,CASSPDRAVGEQYF
TRBV9,TRBJ1-1,CASSVTVNTEAFF
TRBV7-9,TRBJ2-7,CASSLSVDASYEQYF
TRBV5-1,TRBJ2-7,CASSLGTATAYEQYF
TRBV10-3,TRBJ1-2,CAISEQGDYGYTF
TRBV11-2,TRBJ2-1,CASSRDSHLNEQFF
TRBV6-5,TRBJ2-5,CASSYLQGRGQETQYF
TRBV28,TRBJ2-1,CASSQPNEQFF
TRBV7-9,TRBJ2-7,CASSQEGGGAPSYEQYF
TRBV19,TRBJ1-1,CASSIPMTGTEAFF
TRBV5-1,TRBJ2-7,CASSESSTALSYEQYF
TRBV28,TRBJ1-1,CASSLNSAEAFF
TRBV9,TRBJ1-5,CASSARTGPNQPQHF
TRBV6-6,TRBJ1-5,CASSYGNTRSNQPQHF
TRBV5-6,TRBJ2-3,CASSLGTSGRNTQYF
TRBV9,TRBJ2-7,CASSPTSGGAYEQYF
TRBV5-1,TRBJ2-7,CASSLGSGLGYEQYF
TRBV28,TRBJ2-7,CASSKPGQGRNEQYF
TRBV30,TRBJ2-5,CAWSVSRRETGTQYF
TRBV5-1,TRBJ1-1,CASRRTSEGTEAFF
TRBV11-2,TRBJ2-1,CASSRVTGLGGGGEQFF
TRBV28,TRBJ1-4,CASSPPDRGPLFF